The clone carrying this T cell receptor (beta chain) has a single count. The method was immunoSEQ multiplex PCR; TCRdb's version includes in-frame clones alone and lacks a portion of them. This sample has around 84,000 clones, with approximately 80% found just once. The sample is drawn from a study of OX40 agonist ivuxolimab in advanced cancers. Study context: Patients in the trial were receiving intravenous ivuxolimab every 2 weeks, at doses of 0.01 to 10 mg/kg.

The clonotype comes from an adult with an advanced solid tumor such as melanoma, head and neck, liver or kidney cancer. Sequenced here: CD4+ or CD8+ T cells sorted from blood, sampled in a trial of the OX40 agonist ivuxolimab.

Written as DNA, the CDR3 is TGTGCCAGCAGCCGAGGGGAGGTAGAGACCCAGTACTTC. It yields the protein CASSRGEVETQYF. The V gene is TRBV14, the J gene TRBJ2-5, with D possibly TRBD2 on 6 matching bases. This CDR3 spans 13 amino acids. Looked up from germline, CDR1 is SGHDN and CDR2 is FVKESK. Trimming left V 4 bases short and J 4 bases short, with 10 bases between. Full variable domain (outside the CDR3, taken from reference TRBV14 and TRBJ2-5): EAGVTQFPSHSVIEKGQTVTLRCDPISGHDNLYWYRRVMGKEIKFLLHFVKESKQDESGMPNNRFLAERTGGTYSTLKVQPAELEDSGVYFCASSRGEVETQYFGPGTRLLVL.